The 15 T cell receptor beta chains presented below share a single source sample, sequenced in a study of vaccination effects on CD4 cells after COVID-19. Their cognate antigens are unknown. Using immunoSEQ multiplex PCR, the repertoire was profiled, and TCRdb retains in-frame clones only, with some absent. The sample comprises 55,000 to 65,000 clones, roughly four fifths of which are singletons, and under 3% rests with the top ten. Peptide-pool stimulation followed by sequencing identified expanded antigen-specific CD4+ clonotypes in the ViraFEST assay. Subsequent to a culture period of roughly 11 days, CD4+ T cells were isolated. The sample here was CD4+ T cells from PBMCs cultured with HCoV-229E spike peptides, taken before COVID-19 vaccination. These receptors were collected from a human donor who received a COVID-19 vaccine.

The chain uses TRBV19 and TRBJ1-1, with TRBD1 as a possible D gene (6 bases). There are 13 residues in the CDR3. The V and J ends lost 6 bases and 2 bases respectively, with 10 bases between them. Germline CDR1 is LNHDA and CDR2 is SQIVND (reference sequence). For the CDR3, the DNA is TGTGCCAGTAGGAACAGGGTAAACACTGAAGCTTTCTTT. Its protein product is CASRNRVNTEAFF.

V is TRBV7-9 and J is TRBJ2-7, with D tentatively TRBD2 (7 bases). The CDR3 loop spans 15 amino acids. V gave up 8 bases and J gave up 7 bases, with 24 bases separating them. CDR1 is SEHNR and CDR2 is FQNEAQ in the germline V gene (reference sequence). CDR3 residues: CASRQGSGEDWEQYV. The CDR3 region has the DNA TGTGCCAGCCGCCAGGGGAGCGGGGAGGACTGGGAGCAGTACGTC.

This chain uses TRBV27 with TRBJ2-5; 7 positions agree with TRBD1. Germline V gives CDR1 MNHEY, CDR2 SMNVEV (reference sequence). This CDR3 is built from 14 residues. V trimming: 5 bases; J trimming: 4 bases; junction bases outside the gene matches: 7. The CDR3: CASSPRQGLETQYF. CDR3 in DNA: TGTGCCAGCAGTCCCAGACAGGGTTTAGAGACCCAGTACTTC.

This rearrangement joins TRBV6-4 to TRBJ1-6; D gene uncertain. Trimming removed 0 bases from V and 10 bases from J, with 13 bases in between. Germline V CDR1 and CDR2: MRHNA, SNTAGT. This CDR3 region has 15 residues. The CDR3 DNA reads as TGTGCCAGCAGTGACTCGATCGGAGGGAACTCACCCCTCCACTTT. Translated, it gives CASSDSIGGNSPLHF.

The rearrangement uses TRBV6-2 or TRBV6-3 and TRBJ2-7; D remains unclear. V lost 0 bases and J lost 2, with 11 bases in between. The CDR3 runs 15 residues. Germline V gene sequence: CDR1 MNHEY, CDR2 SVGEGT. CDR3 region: CASSYSRGTPYEQYV. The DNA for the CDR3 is TGTGCCAGCAGTTACTCGCGAGGAACCCCCTACGAGCAGTACGTC.

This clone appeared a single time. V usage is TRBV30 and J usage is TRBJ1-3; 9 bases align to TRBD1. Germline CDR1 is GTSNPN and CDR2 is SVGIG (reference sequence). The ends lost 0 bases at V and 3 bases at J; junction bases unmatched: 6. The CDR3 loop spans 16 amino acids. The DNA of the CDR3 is TGTGCCTGGAGTGTTTGGGGACAGGGTTATGGAAACACCATATATTTT. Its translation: CAWSVWGQGYGNTIYF.

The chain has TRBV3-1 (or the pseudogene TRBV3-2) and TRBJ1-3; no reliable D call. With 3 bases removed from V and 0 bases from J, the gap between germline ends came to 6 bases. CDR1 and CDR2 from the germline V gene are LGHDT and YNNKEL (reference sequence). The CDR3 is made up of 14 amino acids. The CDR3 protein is CASSQTSSGNTIYF. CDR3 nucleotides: TGTGCCAGCAGCCAGACAAGCTCTGGAAACACCATATATTTT.

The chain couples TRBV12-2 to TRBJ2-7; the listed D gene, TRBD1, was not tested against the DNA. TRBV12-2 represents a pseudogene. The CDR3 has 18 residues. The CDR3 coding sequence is TGTGCAAGTCGCTTATCCCGGACCGACAGGGGAGGAAATTCCGAGCAGTACGTC. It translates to CASRLSRTDRGGNSEQYV.

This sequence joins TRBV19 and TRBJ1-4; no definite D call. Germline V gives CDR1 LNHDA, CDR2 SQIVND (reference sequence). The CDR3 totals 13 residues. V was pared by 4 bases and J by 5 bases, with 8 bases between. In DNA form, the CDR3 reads TGTGCCAGTAGTAAAACACGGAATGAAAAACTGTTTTTT. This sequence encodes CASSKTRNEKLFF.

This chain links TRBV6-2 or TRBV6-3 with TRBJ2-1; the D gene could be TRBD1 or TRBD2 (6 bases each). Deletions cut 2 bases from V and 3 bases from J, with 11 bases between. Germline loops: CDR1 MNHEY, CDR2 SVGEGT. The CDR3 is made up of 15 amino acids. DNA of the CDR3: TGTGCCAGCAGTTACAGGGGGGCCAACTACAATGAGCAGTTCTTC. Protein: CASSYRGANYNEQFF.

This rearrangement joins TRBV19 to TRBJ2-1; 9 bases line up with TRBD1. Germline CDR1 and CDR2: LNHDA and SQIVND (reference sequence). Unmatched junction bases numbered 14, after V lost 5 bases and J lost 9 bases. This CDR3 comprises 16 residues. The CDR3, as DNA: TGTGCCAGTAGTCTCGTACCGGGACAGGGCTTCGGTGAGCAGTTCTTC. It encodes CASSLVPGQGFGEQFF.

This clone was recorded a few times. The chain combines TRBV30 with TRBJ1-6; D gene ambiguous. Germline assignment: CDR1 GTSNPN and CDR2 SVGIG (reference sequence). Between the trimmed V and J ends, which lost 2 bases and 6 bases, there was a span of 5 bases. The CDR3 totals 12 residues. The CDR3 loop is CAWSTPNSPLHF. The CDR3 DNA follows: TGTGCCTGGAGTACCCCTAATTCACCCCTCCACTTT. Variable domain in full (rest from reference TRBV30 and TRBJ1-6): SQTIHQWPATLVQPVGSPLSLECTVEGTSNPNLYWYRQAAGRGLQLLFYSVGIGQISSEVPQNLSASRPQDRQFILSSKKLLLSDSGFYLCAWSTPNSPLHFGNGTRLTVT.

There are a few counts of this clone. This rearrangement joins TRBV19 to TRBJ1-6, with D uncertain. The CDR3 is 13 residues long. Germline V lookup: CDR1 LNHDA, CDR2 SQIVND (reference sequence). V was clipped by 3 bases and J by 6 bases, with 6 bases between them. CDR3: CASSILGNSPLHF. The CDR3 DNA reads TGTGCCAGTAGTATCCTGGGTAATTCACCCCTCCACTTT.

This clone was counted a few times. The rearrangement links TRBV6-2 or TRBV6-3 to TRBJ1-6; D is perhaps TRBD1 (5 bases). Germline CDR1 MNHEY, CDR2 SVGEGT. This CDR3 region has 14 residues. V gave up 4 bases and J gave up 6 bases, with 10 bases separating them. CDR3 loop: CASSSQGANSPLHF. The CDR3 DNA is TGTGCCAGCAGTTCCCAGGGAGCTAATTCACCCCTCCACTTT.

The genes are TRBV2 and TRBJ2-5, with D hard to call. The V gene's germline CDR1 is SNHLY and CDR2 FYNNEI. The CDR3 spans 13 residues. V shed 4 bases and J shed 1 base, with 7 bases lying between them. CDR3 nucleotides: TGTGCCAGCAGTGGGACGGCCCAAGAGACCCAGTACTTC. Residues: CASSGTAQETQYF.